The table lists the clone carrying this TCR beta chain with many counts. Its antigen is not known. TCRdb ran MiXCR on the reads and lists one entry per CDR3 protein. Seen here are a few hundred thousand distinct CDR3 sequences, 8% to 9.5% observed once, and the top ten hold about 4.5%. This specimen belongs to a study of T cell repertoires in cytomegalovirus infection. About the study: From public TCR beta signatures came an indication of both CMV infection and matching HLA type.

The CDR3 consists of 11 residues. Germline CDR1 is SGHVS and CDR2 is FQNEAQ. V was clipped by 5 bases and J by 2 bases, with 4 bases between them. Study-level results: The study found HLA-C-restricted CMV-specific TCR beta clonotypes dominating the ex vivo response. CMV carriers with the relevant HLA were identified by cumulative public TCR beta family frequency.

This TCR derives from a human donor in good health (CMV status not recorded). Some clones in this sample may be carry-over from other donors' samples. The sequencing input was PBMCs. The rearrangement uses TRBV7-8 and TRBJ2-7; D not resolved. The CDR3: CASSPTYEQYF. The CDR3 DNA reads as TGTGCCAGCAGCCCGACCTACGAGCAGTACTTC.